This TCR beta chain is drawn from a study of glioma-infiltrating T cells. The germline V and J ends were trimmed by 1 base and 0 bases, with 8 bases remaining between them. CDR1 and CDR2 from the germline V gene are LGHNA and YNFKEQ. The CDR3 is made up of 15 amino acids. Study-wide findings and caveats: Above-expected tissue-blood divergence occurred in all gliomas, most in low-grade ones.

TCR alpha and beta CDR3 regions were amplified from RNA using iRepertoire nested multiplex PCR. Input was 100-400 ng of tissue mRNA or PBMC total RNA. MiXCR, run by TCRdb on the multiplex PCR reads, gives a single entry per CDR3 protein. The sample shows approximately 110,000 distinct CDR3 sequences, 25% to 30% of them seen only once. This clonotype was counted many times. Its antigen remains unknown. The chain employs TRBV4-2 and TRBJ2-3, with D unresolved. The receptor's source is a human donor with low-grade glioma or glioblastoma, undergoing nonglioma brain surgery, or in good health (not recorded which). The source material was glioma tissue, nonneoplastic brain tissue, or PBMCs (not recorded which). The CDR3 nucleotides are TGTGCCAGCAGCCAAGTCCGGCAAAGCACAGATACGCAGTATTTT. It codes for CASSQVRQSTDTQYF.